This TCR beta chain was profiled in a study of blood T cell repertoires in COVID-19. Deletions cut 6 bases from V and 4 bases from J, with 13 bases between. Germline assignment: CDR1 MNHEY and CDR2 SVGAGI. This CDR3 spans 14 amino acids. Assay: immunoSEQ multiplex PCR; the TCRdb copy retains only in-frame clones and omits some. Of 95,000 to 100,000 clones in the sample, roughly 92% were seen once. This sequence originates from a man between 50 and 59 years old with active COVID-19. This sequence joins TRBV6-5 and TRBJ2-1; weak D call: TRBD2 (5 bases). The sample consisted of peripheral blood. Written as DNA, the CDR3 is TGTGCCAGCAGCTTCGTCGGGATTTACAATGAGCAGTTCTTC. Its protein product is CASSFVGIYNEQFF.